One and the same sample provided the 10 T cell receptor beta chains below, sequenced in a study of T-cell reconstitution after alpha-beta-depleted transplantation in children (dated by TCRdb to the mid-2010s). What the authors observed across the whole study: The frequencies of hyperexpanded clones fell over the following months, and after one year, T-cell counts and TCRbeta diversity were mostly attributed to newly produced T cells.

These receptors' antigens are unknown. Receptor libraries were prepared by PCR. TCRdb lists the instrument as Illumina HiSeq 2500. Molecular barcoding was employed in the preparation of TCR libraries, with unique molecular identifiers being used to normalize TCRbeta repertoire quantification. Through fastp at Q25 and MiXCR, TCRdb rebuilt clones from the public reads, retaining in-frame beta chains. Rows merge per CDR3 protein into single entries with the most common DNA and genes. The sample profile shows about 300,000 distinct CDR3 sequences; around 7.3% of them were found once. Of the sample, about 9.3% falls within the top ten clones. The meaning of the sample's treatment or condition label: allogeneic hematopoietic cell transplantation with graft depleted of TCRalphabeta T cells and CD19 B cells. The sequenced sample was peripheral blood, obtained 360 days after TCRalphabeta/CD19-depleted stem cell transplant. All receptors come from a female patient aged 2-9 years who had a stem cell transplant for Fanconi anemia, so the T cells may come from the graft donor.

This clonotype was seen repeatedly, ten times or more. The CDR3 region has the DNA TGTGCCAGCAGTTACAGGGGTGCGAGCACAGATACGCAGTATTTT. Amino acid sequence: CASSYRGASTDTQYF. This chain joins TRBV6-5 and TRBJ2-3, with D perhaps TRBD1 (5 bases). The V gene lost 2 bases and the J gene lost 0 bases, with 9 bases spanning the gap. The V gene's germline CDR1 is MNHEY and CDR2 SVGAGI. This CDR3 has 15 amino acids.

Only a few counts were recorded for this clonotype. V usage is TRBV9 and J usage is TRBJ1-6; D call uncertain. This CDR3 is built from 16 residues. Germline V gene data show CDR1 as SGDLS and CDR2 as YYNGEE. With 3 bases removed from V and 12 bases from J, the gap between germline ends came to 22 bases. The CDR3 loop is CASSAGSQSLLLPLHF. CDR3 DNA sequence: TGTGCCAGCAGCGCCGGAAGCCAGAGCTTACTTTTACCCCTCCACTTT.

This clonotype has a count of ten or more. The chain combines TRBV5-1 with TRBJ2-2, with 9 bases fitting TRBD2. With 0 bases clipped from V and 3 bases from J, the junction kept 12 bases outside the gene matches. The CDR3 extends over 19 amino acids. Germline loops: CDR1 SGHRS, CDR2 YFSETQ. The CDR3 loop is CASSLAGTSSAGDTGELFF. CDR3 nucleotide sequence: TGCGCCAGCAGCTTGGCCGGGACTAGCTCGGCAGGGGACACCGGGGAGCTGTTTTTT.

This chain uses TRBV11-2 with TRBJ2-3, with 13 bases identical to TRBD2. With V trimmed by 4 bases and J by 0 bases, 1 base remained unmatched. The length of the CDR3 is 16 residues. CDR1 is SGHAT and CDR2 is FQNNGV in the germline V gene. Written as DNA, the CDR3 is TGTGCCAGCAGCTGGACTAGCGGGAGTAGCACAGATACGCAGTATTTT. This encodes CASSWTSGSSTDTQYF. The entire variable domain, with the rest obtained from reference TRBV11-2 and TRBJ2-3, is as follows: EAGVAQSPRYKIIEKRQSVAFWCNPISGHATLYWYQQILGQGPKLLIQFQNNGVVDDSQLPKDRFSAERLKGVDSTLKIQPAKLEDSAVYLCASSWTSGSSTDTQYFGPGTRLTVL.

This clonotype showed up just a few times. The V gene is TRBV19, the J gene TRBJ1-2, with D maybe TRBD1 (6 bases). The CDR3 is 13 amino acids. V was cut by 10 bases and J by 1 base, with 13 bases left in between. Germline values: CDR1 LNHDA, CDR2 SQIVND (reference sequence). The CDR3: CATTNRVNYGYTF. The CDR3 nucleotides read TGTGCCACCACCAACAGGGTTAACTATGGCTACACCTTC.

This clonotype has ten or more counts. The V gene is TRBV5-1, the J gene TRBJ1-1; 9 positions match TRBD1. CDR3 size: 15 residues. Germline-derived CDR1 and CDR2 are SGHRS and YFSETQ. Unmatched junction bases numbered 1, after V lost 0 bases and J lost 1 base. The CDR3 coding sequence is TGCGCCAGCAGCTTGGGGGACAGGGAGAACACTGAAGCTTTCTTT. Encoded protein: CASSLGDRENTEAFF.

A note on this clonotype: This sequence may be a read error, since a much larger clone differs from it by one base. V gene TRBV20-1 combines with J gene TRBJ2-1; 9 positions match TRBD2. CDR3 size: 15 residues. CDR1 DFQATT and CDR2 SNEGSKA come from the germline V gene (reference sequence). DNA for the CDR3: TGCGGTGCTCGTAGTCTAGCGGGGTTTGGGAATGAGCAGTTCTTC. As protein: CGARSLAGFGNEQFF.

This clonotype was detected only a few times. The chain uses TRBV4-3 and TRBJ1-1; possibly TRBD1 for D (6 bases). Germline V CDR1 and CDR2: LGHNA, YSLEER. Trimming removed 0 bases from V and 0 bases from J, with 11 bases in between. This CDR3 is built from 16 residues. The CDR3 region has the DNA TGCGCCAGCAGCCAAGATCACCGGACAGTGAACACTGAAGCTTTCTTT. Translating it yields CASSQDHRTVNTEAFF.

This clonotype was detected ten times or more. The chain has TRBV7-6 and TRBJ2-7; tentative D call: TRBD1 (6 bases). CDR3 length: 14 residues. Germline-derived CDR1 and CDR2 are SGHVS and FNYEAQ. V was cut by 5 bases and J by 1 base, with 12 bases left in between. CDR3 coding DNA: TGTGCCAGCAGCAGGGGGATTCGATCCTACGAGCAGTACTTC. It is translated as CASSRGIRSYEQYF.

This clonotype was seen more than once but under ten times. This sequence joins TRBV4-3 and TRBJ2-2; D call uncertain. Germline V lookup: CDR1 LGHNA, CDR2 YSLEER. V gave up 8 bases and J gave up 6 bases, with 10 bases separating them. The CDR3 consists of 12 residues. CDR3 loop: CASADPSGELFF. DNA for the CDR3: TGCGCCAGCGCGGATCCCTCCGGGGAGCTGTTTTTT.